The entry below gives a single TCR beta chain sequence along with its context. What it binds is unknown. The time point denotes: baseline, week 1 (first vaccination visit). The treatment: pre-vaccination baseline after standard-of-care therapy. New IDH1-mutant, ATRX-lost WHO grade 3 or 4 astrocytomas occurred in donors. These data belong to a study of a mutant IDH1 vaccine in newly diagnosed glioma. Broader study findings: Pseudoprogression apparently tracked independently of changes in top peripheral T cell clonotypes.

Clones were read by immunoSEQ multiplex PCR, and TCRdb kept only the in-frame ones, dropping some. The sample yields about 25,000 clones, 93% seen once. The germline CDR1 and CDR2 sequences are LNHDA and SQIVND (reference sequence). This CDR3 contains 14 residues. V was pared by 6 bases and J by 7 bases, with 13 bases between. The sequence was obtained from a man aged 40-50 years with glioma. The V and J genes are TRBV19 and TRBJ1-6; a possible D gene is TRBD1 (5 bases). The sample here was PBMCs, taken from a glioma patient treated with radiotherapy, temozolomide or both. CDR3 coding DNA: TGTGCCAGTAGCCTCGGGGGGTTGAATTCACCCCTCCACTTT. Translating gives CASSLGGLNSPLHF.